This TCR beta chain was identified in a study of regulatory T cells in long-lasting Graves disease. Study-wide background: Graves' patients with a new diagnosis had received antithyroid drugs under 3 months.

As concerns this clonotype: Its specificity is unknown.

Study observations and caveats: Public clonotype sharing was higher in persistent than newly diagnosed patients.

Combining iRepertoire HTBI primers with Arm-PCR of CDR3 regions, the authors built TCR beta libraries. TCRdb ran MiXCR on the multiplex PCR reads and lists one entry per CDR3 protein. Here the sample spans around 330,000 distinct CDR3 sequences, over 15% being singletons. Time point described: newly diagnosed GD, antithyroid drugs for less than 3 months. RNA from PBMCs was the source of the TCR library. The sequence was obtained from a female donor with Graves disease. The input for sequencing was peripheral blood mononuclear cells (PBMCs), taken at new diagnosis, from a patient treated with antithyroid drugs.

The CDR3 coding sequence is TGTGCCAGCAGTGAAGCGCCTGGGCCCAGAGGGTATGGCTACACCTTC. Its protein product is CASSEAPGPRGYGYTF. This chain links TRBV2 with TRBJ1-2; D not resolved. V was pared by 0 bases and J by 5 bases, with 16 bases between. Germline V gene data show CDR1 as SNHLY and CDR2 as FYNNEI. There are 16 residues in the CDR3.